Following are 26 T cell receptor beta chains from one sample sequenced in a study of T cell repertoires in cytomegalovirus infection. No antigens are known for them. Each CDR3 protein is one row after TCRdb ran MiXCR on the reads. This table holds approximately 1,000,000 distinct CDR3 sequences, approximately 32% found once. Specimen: cultured CD8+ T cells from PBMCs, collected from culture after CMV antigen stimulation. The receptors were gathered from a human donor in good health (CMV status not recorded). Some clones in this sample may be carry-over from other donors' samples.

This clonotype was counted between two and nine times. V usage is TRBV11-2 and J usage is TRBJ2-7, with D possibly TRBD2 on 5 matching bases. Looked up from germline, CDR1 is SGHAT and CDR2 is FQNNGV. The CDR3 is made up of 13 amino acids. V was pared by 7 bases and J by 4 bases, with 14 bases between. The CDR3 loop is CASNPGKRYEQYV. CDR3 DNA sequence: TGTGCCAGCAACCCGGGGAAGCGGTACGAGCAGTACGTC.

This clonotype has just a few counts. The J gene is TRBJ1-5, the V gene TRBV19; D gene ambiguous. The length of the CDR3 is 21 residues. Germline V CDR1 and CDR2: LNHDA, SQIVND (reference sequence). V was clipped by 5 bases and J by 2 bases, with 31 bases between them. CDR3 protein: CASSRRNEAGASEGGNQPQHF. The CDR3 DNA reads TGTGCCAGTAGTCGCCGAAATGAGGCAGGAGCTAGTGAGGGAGGCAATCAGCCCCAGCATTTT.

The chain combines TRBV20-1 with TRBJ2-3; 10 bases map to TRBD2. V shed 6 bases, J shed 6 bases, and the junction held 21 bases outside the gene matches. The CDR3 consists of 18 residues. CDR1 DFQATT and CDR2 SNEGSKA come from the germline V gene (reference sequence). CDR3 protein: CSAPDALTSGGALDTQYF. In DNA, the CDR3 is TGCAGTGCCCCCGACGCGTTGACCAGCGGGGGGGCGTTGGATACGCAGTATTTT.

This chain uses TRBV12-5 with TRBJ2-2; 8 bases line up with TRBD1. J gave up 3 bases and V 2 bases, and 5 bases lay outside the gene matches. CDR3 length equals 16 residues. Germline assignment: CDR1 LGHNT and CDR2 FRNRAP. CDR3 protein: CASGLLLDRDTGELFF. DNA for the CDR3: TGTGCTAGTGGTTTGCTCTTGGACAGGGACACCGGGGAGCTGTTTTTT.

The rearrangement joins TRBV7-6 to TRBJ2-1; TRBD1 aligns across 10 bases. The V gene's germline CDR1 is SGHVS and CDR2 FNYEAQ. The CDR3 totals 15 residues. V dropped 3 bases and J dropped 6; count of bases not matched to a gene: 5. The CDR3 is CASSFGTGVVNEQFF. The CDR3 DNA reads as TGTGCCAGCAGCTTCGGGACAGGGGTTGTCAATGAGCAGTTCTTC.

This clonotype occurred a few times. The chain has TRBV27 and TRBJ1-3, with unresolved D. Germline CDR1 and CDR2: MNHEY and SMNVEV (reference sequence). The CDR3 has 15 residues. Trimming cost V 2 bases and J 2 bases, with 10 bases left between them. The CDR3 nucleotides are TGTGCCAGCAGTTTAGGTAGGGCGGCTGGAAACACCATATATTTT. Encoded protein: CASSLGRAAGNTIYF.

The rearrangement links TRBV4-1 to TRBJ1-1; 10 bases align to TRBD1. Trimming took 4 bases from V and 4 from J; bases not matched to a gene: 12. This CDR3 region has 17 residues. Germline V gives CDR1 MGHRA, CDR2 YSYEKL. The CDR3 loop reads CASSLGTGDYVGTEAFF. The CDR3 bases are TGCGCCAGCAGCCTCGGGACAGGGGACTACGTCGGCACTGAAGCTTTCTTT.

The DNA for the CDR3 is TGCGCCAGCAGCCTATCCGGGCCCCAGGTAGCCTACGAGCAGTACTTC. It translates to CASSLSGPQVAYEQYF. V gene TRBV4-1 combines with J gene TRBJ2-7; no firm D call. The CDR3 totals 16 residues. The V end was cut by 4 bases, the J end by 2 bases, with 18 bases between. The germline gives CDR1 MGHRA, CDR2 YSYEKL.

The rearrangement joins TRBV10-2 to TRBJ2-7; 7 nucleotides agree with TRBD1. The CDR3 extends over 14 amino acids. V shed 4 bases and J 2 bases; nucleotides not matched to a gene: 5. Per the germline V gene, CDR1 is WSHSY and CDR2 is SAAADI. CDR3 nucleotide sequence: TGCGCCAGCAGTGTTTCAGGGGGAACCTACGAGCAGTACTTC. Its protein product is CASSVSGGTYEQYF.

Here the CDR3 reads CASRRGTSADTQYF. DNA for the CDR3: TGTGCCAGCAGACGCGGGACGAGCGCAGATACGCAGTATTTT. The chain combines TRBV5-4 with TRBJ2-3; D perhaps matches TRBD2 (6 bases). Germline assignment: CDR1 SGHNT and CDR2 YYREEE (reference sequence). V lost 5 bases, J lost 4 bases, and 14 bases lay in between. CDR3 length equals 14 residues.

This clonotype appeared a single time. The junction departs from the called germline gene at one end, perhaps through a read error. This chain links TRBV7-9 with TRBJ1-2; D gene uncertain. Germline V lookup: CDR1 SEHNR, CDR2 FQNEAQ (reference sequence). CDR3 length equals 13 residues. The CDR3 is CANSLFLEDGYTF. For the CDR3, the DNA is TGTGCCAACAGCTTATTCTTAGAGGATGGCTACACCTTC.

Notes on this clonotype: This sequence may be a read error, since a much larger clone differs from it by one base. The chain combines TRBV6-5 with TRBJ2-6; D perhaps matches TRBD1 (5 bases). This CDR3 contains 18 residues. The germline V gene encodes CDR1 MNHEY and CDR2 SVGAGI. CDR3 in amino acids: CASSYTDGPYSGADVLTF. CDR3 DNA sequence: TGTGCCAGCAGTTACACCGACGGGCCTTATTCTGGGGCCGACGTCCTGACTTTC.

This chain joins TRBV7-6 and TRBJ2-1; D gene uncertain. Germline V gene sequence: CDR1 SGHVS, CDR2 FNYEAQ. The CDR3 spans 14 residues. V gave up 1 base and J gave up 3 bases, with 7 bases separating them. The CDR3 loop is CASSLVLNYNEQFF. The CDR3 DNA reads TGTGCCAGCAGCTTAGTTCTAAACTACAATGAGCAGTTCTTC.

V gene TRBV12-3 or TRBV12-4 combines with J gene TRBJ1-5; D gene ambiguous. This CDR3 contains 14 residues. V was cut by 5 bases and J by 2 bases, with 10 bases left in between. The CDR3 bases are TGTGCCAGCAGTCTGGACCAAGGCAATCAGCCCCAGCATTTT. Encoded protein: CASSLDQGNQPQHF.

At least ten counts were recorded for this clonotype. The rearrangement links TRBV7-2 to TRBJ2-5; D could derive from TRBD1 or TRBD2 (6 bases each). This CDR3 has 14 amino acids. Germline CDR1 and CDR2: SGHTA and FQGNSA. Trimming took 5 bases from V and 4 from J, leaving 14 bases between them. DNA of the CDR3: TGTGCCAGCAGCCCTAGGGGGGCGGGAGAGACCCAGTACTTC. Protein product: CASSPRGAGETQYF.

V gene TRBV4-3 combines with J gene TRBJ2-1; maybe TRBD2 (5 bases). Trimming took 0 bases from V and 9 from J, leaving 9 bases between them. Germline V CDR1 and CDR2: LGHNA, YSLEER. This CDR3 contains 13 residues. The CDR3 sequence is CASSQDRGIEQFF. The CDR3 coding sequence is TGCGCCAGCAGCCAAGATAGAGGGATTGAGCAGTTCTTC.

This clonotype came up many times. V usage is TRBV7-2 and J usage is TRBJ2-1, with 11 positions matching TRBD2. V shed 3 bases and J 8 bases; nucleotides not matched to a gene: 6. CDR1 SGHTA and CDR2 FQGNSA come from the germline V gene. This CDR3 is built from 15 residues. The CDR3 region has the DNA TGTGCCAGCAGCTTTAGCGGGGGGGCCGGGGATGAGCAGTTCTTC. Translating it yields CASSFSGGAGDEQFF.

The sample holds a few counts of this clonotype. V and J are TRBV10-3 and TRBJ1-1; maybe TRBD1 (5 bases). V lost 7 bases, J lost 3 bases, and 12 bases lay in between. The CDR3 covers 13 residues. Germline V lookup: CDR1 ENHRY, CDR2 SYGVKD. CDR3 region: CAINPGWDTEAFF. For the CDR3, the DNA is TGTGCCATCAATCCAGGGTGGGACACTGAAGCTTTCTTT.

The V gene is TRBV29-1, the J gene TRBJ2-1; TRBD2 matches 13 bases. Germline CDR1 SQVTM, CDR2 ANQGSEA. Losses at the gene ends were 6 bases for V and 9 bases for J; bases not matched to a gene: 5. This CDR3 contains 13 residues. The CDR3 is CSVTSGGAGEQFF. The DNA of the CDR3 is TGCAGCGTAACTAGCGGGGGGGCCGGTGAGCAGTTCTTC.

V and J are TRBV28 and TRBJ2-7; D remains unclear. V was pared by 2 bases and J by 5 bases, with 13 bases between. The V gene's germline CDR1 is MDHEN and CDR2 SYDVKM. CDR3 length: 14 amino acids. Written as DNA, the CDR3 is TGTGCCAGCAGTTTAACCCCTGTGACGGACGAGCAGTACGTC. It is translated as CASSLTPVTDEQYV.

The rearrangement joins TRBV6-8 to TRBJ1-2; D is possibly TRBD1 (5 bases). V was trimmed by 5 bases and J by 9 bases, leaving 28 bases between them. Germline V gives CDR1 MNHGY, CDR2 SAAAGT. CDR3 size: 17 residues. CDR3 sequence (DNA): TGTGCCAGCAGTGGACCCCGAGGGACGCCCTTGAGGGATAGCTACACCTTC. Translating it yields CASSGPRGTPLRDSYTF.

This clonotype was counted only a few times. In DNA, the CDR3 is TGCAGTGCTACTGCTGATGGGGCAACCGGGGAGCTGTTTTTT. This encodes CSATADGATGELFF. This rearrangement joins TRBV20-1 to TRBJ2-2, with D possibly TRBD1 on 5 matching bases. The CDR3 is made up of 14 amino acids. Germline CDR1 is DFQATT and CDR2 is SNEGSKA (reference sequence). V shed 4 bases and J shed 5 bases, with 14 bases lying between them.

This clonotype was seen only once. V gene TRBV5-5 combines with J gene TRBJ2-2; 16 bases agree with TRBD2. Looked up from germline, CDR1 is SGHKS and CDR2 is YYEKEE (reference sequence). J gave up 0 bases and V 4 bases, and 3 bases lay outside the gene matches. The CDR3 loop spans 18 amino acids. The DNA of the CDR3 is TGTGCCAGCAGCCTCGGGACTAGCGGGGGGGCGAACACCGGGGAGCTGTTTTTT. Translation: CASSLGTSGGANTGELFF.

The table lists this clonotype with a few counts. The gene calls are TRBV27 and TRBJ2-1; 11 bases map to TRBD2. This CDR3 has 16 residues. In germline, CDR1 is MNHEY, CDR2 SMNVEV (reference sequence). Trimming cost V 4 bases and J 6 bases; bases outside gene matches: 8. CDR3 coding DNA: TGTGCCAGCAGTTCGGGACTAGCGGATATACCCAATGAGCAGTTCTTC. It yields the protein CASSSGLADIPNEQFF.

CDR3 in amino acids: CASSPISGGQYNEQFF. The DNA of the CDR3 is TGTGCCAGCAGCCCTATTAGCGGGGGACAATACAATGAGCAGTTCTTC. The rearrangement links TRBV7-9 to TRBJ2-1; 9 bases agree with TRBD2. The germline V gene has CDR1 SEHNR and CDR2 FQNEAQ (reference sequence). The CDR3 sequence is 16 residues long. Unmatched junction bases numbered 9, after V lost 5 bases and J lost 4 bases.

V and J are TRBV7-9 and TRBJ2-2, with a possible D match to TRBD1 (5 bases). The CDR3 length is 14 residues. CDR1 SEHNR and CDR2 FQNEAQ come from the germline V gene (reference sequence). V lost 10 bases, J lost 1 base, and 13 bases lay in between. CDR3 sequence (DNA): TGTGCCACCTACTTTGGACAGAACACCGGGGAGCTGTTTTTT. It translates to CATYFGQNTGELFF.